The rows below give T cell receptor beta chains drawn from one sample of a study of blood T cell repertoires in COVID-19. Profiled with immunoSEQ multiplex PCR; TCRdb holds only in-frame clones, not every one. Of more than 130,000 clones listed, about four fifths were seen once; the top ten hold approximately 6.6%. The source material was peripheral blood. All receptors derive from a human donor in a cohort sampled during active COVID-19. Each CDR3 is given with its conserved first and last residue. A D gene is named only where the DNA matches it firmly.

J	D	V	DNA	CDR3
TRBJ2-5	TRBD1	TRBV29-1	TGCAGCGTTGAAGTAACAGGGGTCGGGGAGACCCAGTACTTC	CSVEVTGVGETQYF
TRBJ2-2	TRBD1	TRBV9	TGTGCCAGCAGCATGATCCGGGACAGGGTTTCGCCCGGGGAGCTGTTTTTT	CASSMIRDRVSPGELFF
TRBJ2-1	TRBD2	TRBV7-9	TGTGCCAGCAGCTCCCCCAAAGGCGGGGGGGCTGATAGTGAGCAGTTCTTC	CASSSPKGGGADSEQFF
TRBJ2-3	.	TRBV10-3	TGTGCCCTGGGTTCAGGTCCTTTTCAGTATTTT	CALGSGPFQYF
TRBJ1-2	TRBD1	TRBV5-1	TGCGCCAGCAGGCTTGGCGGGACAGTTAACTATGGCTACACCTTC	CASRLGGTVNYGYTF
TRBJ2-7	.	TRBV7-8	TGTGCCAGCAGCTTAGGGGGCCGTTCCTCCTACGAGCAGTACTTC	CASSLGGRSSYEQYF
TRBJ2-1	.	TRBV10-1	TGCGCCAGCAAAACCCTCGGACACACGGGTGTTGAGCAGTTCTTC	CASKTLGHTGVEQFF
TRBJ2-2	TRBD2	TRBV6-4	TGTGCCAGCCGGACTAGCGGGGGGACCACCGGGGAGCTGTTTTTT	CASRTSGGTTGELFF
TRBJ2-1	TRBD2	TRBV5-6	TGTGCCAGCAGCTCCCTAGAGCGGGGGCCACTCTCCTACAATGAGCAGTTCTTC	CASSSLERGPLSYNEQFF
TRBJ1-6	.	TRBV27	TGTGCCAGCAGTTTGGTTCAGGGGAGGGAGGGTAATTCACCCCTCCACTTT	CASSLVQGREGNSPLHF
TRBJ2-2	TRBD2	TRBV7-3	TGTGCCAGCAGCTTTGCGGGAGGAACCGGGGAGCTGTTTTTT	CASSFAGGTGELFF
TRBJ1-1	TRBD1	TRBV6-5	TGTGCCAGCAGCAGACCGGGACAGGGTTATGTAGCTTTCTTT	CASSRPGQGYVAFF
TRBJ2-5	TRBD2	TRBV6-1	TGTGCCAGCAGTGAACAGACTAGCGGTCTGGACACCCAGTACTTC	CASSEQTSGLDTQYF